This T cell receptor beta chain was identified during a study of T cells in localized non-small cell lung cancer. General study findings and limits: Measurement of T cell clonality placed uninvolved adjacent lung highest, above the level in tumor. Appearances in adjacent lung were noted for a median roughly 50 of the top 100 tumor clones. One tumor region alone was sequenced, and heterogeneity therefore remains possible.

In the case of this clone: Antigen unknown.

From germline, CDR1 is MNHGY and CDR2 SAAAGT. V was trimmed by 10 bases and J by 0 bases, leaving 6 bases between them. This CDR3 has 12 residues. Measured with immunoSEQ multiplex PCR; TCRdb has only the in-frame clones, and not every one. The repertoire holds 1,500 to 2,000 clones, with under 25% as singletons. The chain couples TRBV6-8 to TRBJ2-2, with D unclear. The TCR comes from a male donor aged 60 or over with stage II lung adenocarcinoma. The source material was lung tumor tissue, sampled before any cancer treatment. DNA for the CDR3: TGTGCCATAATCGCGAACACCGGGGAGCTGTTTTTT. Amino acids: CAIIANTGELFF.